This T cell receptor (beta chain) was profiled in a study of blood T cell repertoires in COVID-19. On the study more broadly: Sites in the United States, Italy and Spain provided acute and convalescent COVID-19 samples.

The authors' processing: Researchers report that nucleated cell counts were estimated from reference gene primer amplification. Produced via immunoSEQ multiplex PCR; TCRdb's table is partial and in-frame only. V and J calls and clone size come straight from that table; D and trimming were deduced from the DNA. The sample lists about 60,000 clones; 76% were seen once. Only one count was recorded for this clone. The V and J ends lost 7 bases and 1 base respectively, with 13 bases between them. CDR1 is SQVTM, CDR2 ANQGSEA, per germline. The CDR3 has 13 residues. The receptor comes from a woman at least 80 years old with acute or convalescent COVID-19. Sequencing used peripheral blood. The V call is TRBV29-1, the J call TRBJ1-2, with TRBD1 as a possible D gene (6 bases). CDR3 in amino acids: CSGTDSFNYGYTF. Written as DNA, the CDR3 is TGCAGCGGCACGGACAGTTTTAACTATGGCTACACCTTC.